This T cell receptor (beta chain) was identified in a study of shared clonotypes between healthy human individuals. CD45RO negativity and positive selection for CCR7 defined naive CD8 cells, a population that excluded terminally differentiated effector memory CD45RA+ cells. The CDR3 has 14 residues. Between the trimmed V and J ends, which lost 0 bases and 5 bases, there was a span of 11 bases. Germline values: CDR1 SGHDT, CDR2 YYEEEE. The method was immunoSEQ multiplex PCR; TCRdb's version includes in-frame clones alone and lacks a portion of them. The table includes nearly 2 million clones, about 95% detected once.

The source is a man younger than 35 in good health. V is TRBV5-6 and J is TRBJ1-1; no reliable D call. Sequenced material: naive CD8+ T cells sorted from blood. CDR3 coding DNA: TGTGCCAGCAGCTTGGCCCCGGGAAGGACTGAAGCTTTCTTT. Protein: CASSLAPGRTEAFF.